Ten or more counts support the clone carrying this T cell receptor (beta chain). Researchers amplified the TCR beta CDR3 regions from RNA transcripts. The TCR CDR3 was amplified in a first-round RT-PCR using the HTBI primer set. One entry per CDR3 protein, called by TCRdb with MiXCR from the multiplex PCR reads. The table records hundreds of thousands of distinct CDR3 sequences, about a sixth of them present only once. This sample is part of a study of T cells in Graves' hyperthyroidism and ophthalmopathy. Per germline, CDR1 SEHNR and CDR2 FQNEAQ (reference sequence). The CDR3 has 17 amino acids. V lost 3 bases and J lost 5, with 23 bases in between.

This sequence joins TRBV7-9 and TRBJ2-7, with D perhaps being TRBD1 or TRBD2 (6 bases each). The receptor was isolated from a woman aged 18-30 years with Graves' hyperthyroidism. Specimen: blood. Written as DNA, the CDR3 is TGTGCCAGCAGCTTTGCCGGACTTGGGGGGCTGGGAGACGAGCAGTACTTC. This gives the protein CASSFAGLGGLGDEQYF.